This T cell receptor beta chain comes out of a study of T cell repertoires in cytomegalovirus infection. Study-level background: Peptides in the study included HLA-C-restricted and HLA-B-restricted CMV epitopes. Evidence of both CMV infection and a matching HLA type came from public TCR beta signatures. Study results and limitations: Carriage of CMV together with the relevant HLA was identifiable through cumulative public TCR beta family frequency. The ex vivo response showed dominance by HLA-C-restricted CMV-specific TCR beta clonotypes.

This clonotype has just a few counts. The target antigen is unknown. The germline CDR1 and CDR2 sequences are SGHDT and YYEEEE. The CDR3 spans 16 residues. Trimming left V 2 bases short and J 0 bases short, with 12 bases between. TCRdb reprocessed the reads via MiXCR and lists one record per CDR3 protein. The table includes 100,000 or so distinct CDR3 sequences, approximately 32% detected once. The chain is built from TRBV5-6 and TRBJ1-5; D might be TRBD1 (5 bases). This material consisted of CD8+ T cells from cultured PBMCs, taken from culture after CMV antigen stimulation. This TCR was sampled from a human donor in good health (CMV status not recorded). Some clones in this sample may be carry-over from other donors' samples. The CDR3 coding sequence is TGTGCCAGCAGCTTTAGGGGCGGATATAGCAATCAGCCCCAGCATTTT. Amino acids: CASSFRGGYSNQPQHF.